These T cell receptor beta chains were read from a single sample in a study of cytomegalovirus exposure and HLA in healthy donors. The protocol was immunoSEQ multiplex PCR, while the TCRdb copy is restricted to in-frame clones and leaves out a portion. In the table there are nearly 110,000 clones, around three quarters of which are singletons. Source material: PBMCs. These receptors all stem from a woman between 50 and 59 years old in good health and CMV-seropositive. Each CDR3 is given with its conserved first and last residue. D genes are given only for firm matches. Not every row has a clone size; where given, it reads once, few, many or a size class.

D gene	clone size	V gene	J gene	CDR3 DNA	CDR3 protein
NA	few	TRBV7-9	TRBJ1-3	TGTGCCAGCAGCTCCTTGGGCAGGGACACAAACACCATATATTTT	CASSSLGRDTNTIYF
NA	once	TRBV5-4	TRBJ2-5	TGTGCCTCCAAAGGACTGGCGCAAGAGACCCAGTACTTC	CASKGLAQETQYF
NA	NA	TRBV7-2	TRBJ1-5	TGTGCCAGCAGCCCGCGCCGGGACACAAGCAATCAGCCCCAGCATTTT	CASSPRRDTSNQPQHF
TRBD2	NA	TRBV28	TRBJ2-1	TGTGCCAGCAGCCCTAGCGGGAGTTCCTACAATGAGCAGTTCTTC	CASSPSGSSYNEQFF
TRBD2	NA	TRBV5-1	TRBJ2-1	TGCGCCAGCAGCCTCGTTAGCGGGGGGGCTGATGAGCAGTTCTTC	CASSLVSGGADEQFF
TRBD1	few	TRBV5-1	TRBJ2-5	TGCGCCAGCAGCCCACCCAGGGGGGAGACCCAGTACTTC	CASSPPRGETQYF
NA	once	TRBV5-1	TRBJ1-2	TGCGCCAGCAGCCCAAGGAGGGCAGGCGAGGGTAACTATGGCTACACCTTC	CASSPRRAGEGNYGYTF
NA	NA	TRBV7-2	TRBJ1-6	TGTGCCAGCAGCTTAAGGCTGGGGTTCAGGGATAATTCACCCCTCCACTTT	CASSLRLGFRDNSPLHF
NA	NA	TRBV9	TRBJ2-4	TGTGCCAGCAGCCCCACCGCGGGGGCCAAAAACATTCAGTACTTC	CASSPTAGAKNIQYF
TRBD1	NA	TRBV11-1	TRBJ1-4	TGTGCCAGCAGCGCGGACAGGGGGTTTAATGAAAAACTGTTTTTT	CASSADRGFNEKLFF
NA	few	TRBV28	TRBJ1-5	TGTGCCAGCATGATCCGGGACATGAGCAATCAGCCCCAGCATTTT	CASMIRDMSNQPQHF
NA	NA	TRBV7-3	TRBJ1-2	TGTGCCAGCAGCCCGCGGGGTGAAGGGTACTATGGCTACACCTTC	CASSPRGEGYYGYTF
TRBD1	few	TRBV6-5	TRBJ2-7	TGTGCCAGCAGGACAGGGGGCTACGAGCAGTACTTC	CASRTGGYEQYF
TRBD1	NA	TRBV28	TRBJ1-5	TGTGCCAGCAGACCCCAAGGGACAGGGGGCCTTCAGCCCCAGCATTTT	CASRPQGTGGLQPQHF
TRBD1	NA	TRBV30	TRBJ1-5	TGTGCCTGGAATCAGGGGGCAAGCAATCAGCCCCAGCATTTT	CAWNQGASNQPQHF
TRBD1	NA	TRBV18	TRBJ1-1	TGTGCCAGCTCAACCGGGACAGCGAACACTGAAGCTTTCTTT	CASSTGTANTEAFF
TRBD1	NA	TRBV28	TRBJ1-1	TGTGCCAGCAGCCCAGGGACAGGGGCTGGTGAAGCTTTCTTT	CASSPGTGAGEAFF
TRBD1	NA	TRBV18	TRBJ1-2	TGTGCCAGCTCACCTTCCGGGACAGGGCGGTATGGCTACACCTTC	CASSPSGTGRYGYTF
NA	NA	TRBV7-2	TRBJ1-1	TGTGCCAGCAGCCTAATGAACACTGAAGCTTTCTTT	CASSLMNTEAFF
NA	NA	TRBV5-1	TRBJ2-2	TGCGCCAGCAGCCTCGATTGGCGGCAAAGCGGGGAGCTGTTTTTT	CASSLDWRQSGELFF
NA	NA	TRBV2	TRBJ1-3	TGTGCCAGCAGCGCTTTTGGGGCGAGCTCTGGAAACACCATATATTTT	CASSAFGASSGNTIYF
TRBD2	few	TRBV5-4	TRBJ2-3	TGTGCCAGCAGCTCACTAGCGGGGGGATCAGATACGCAGTATTTT	CASSSLAGGSDTQYF
TRBD1	once	TRBV10-3	TRBJ1-1	TGTGCCATCAGTGAGTCCTCGGAAAGGGGGCGTAAAACTGAAGCTTTCTTT	CAISESSERGRKTEAFF